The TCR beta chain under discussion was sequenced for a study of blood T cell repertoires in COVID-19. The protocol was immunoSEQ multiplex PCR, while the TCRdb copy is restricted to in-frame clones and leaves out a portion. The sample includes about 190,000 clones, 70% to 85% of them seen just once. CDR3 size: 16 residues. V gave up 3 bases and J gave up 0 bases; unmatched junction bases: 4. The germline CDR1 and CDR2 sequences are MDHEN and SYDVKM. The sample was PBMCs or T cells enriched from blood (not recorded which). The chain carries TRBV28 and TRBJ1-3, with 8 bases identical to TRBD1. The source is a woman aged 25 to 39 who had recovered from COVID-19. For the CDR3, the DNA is TGTGCCAGCAGTTTGTGGGGACAGGCCTCTGGAAACACCATATATTTT. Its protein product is CASSLWGQASGNTIYF.